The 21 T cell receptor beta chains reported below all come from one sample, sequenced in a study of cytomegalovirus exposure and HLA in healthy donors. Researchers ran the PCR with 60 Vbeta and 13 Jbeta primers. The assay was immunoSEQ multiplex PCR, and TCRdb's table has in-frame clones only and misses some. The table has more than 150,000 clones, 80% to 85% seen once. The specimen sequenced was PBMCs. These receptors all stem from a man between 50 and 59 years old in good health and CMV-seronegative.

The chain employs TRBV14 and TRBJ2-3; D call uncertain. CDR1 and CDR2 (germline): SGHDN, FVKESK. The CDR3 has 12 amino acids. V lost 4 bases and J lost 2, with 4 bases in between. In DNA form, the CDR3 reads TGTGCCAGCAGCCGGCACACAGATACGCAGTATTTT. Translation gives CASSRHTDTQYF.

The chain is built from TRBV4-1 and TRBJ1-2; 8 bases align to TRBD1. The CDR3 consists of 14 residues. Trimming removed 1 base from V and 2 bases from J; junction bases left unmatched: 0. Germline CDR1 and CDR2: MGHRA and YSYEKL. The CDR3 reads CASSQGTGNYGYTF. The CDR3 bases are TGCGCCAGCAGCCAAGGGACAGGGAACTATGGCTACACCTTC.

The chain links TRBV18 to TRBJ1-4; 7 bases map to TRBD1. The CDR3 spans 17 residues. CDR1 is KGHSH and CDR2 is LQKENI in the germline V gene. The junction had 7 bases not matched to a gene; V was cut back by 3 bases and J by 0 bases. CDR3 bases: TGTGCCAGCTCACCCCGGACAGGCTTTGCAACTAATGAAAAACTGTTTTTT. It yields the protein CASSPRTGFATNEKLFF.

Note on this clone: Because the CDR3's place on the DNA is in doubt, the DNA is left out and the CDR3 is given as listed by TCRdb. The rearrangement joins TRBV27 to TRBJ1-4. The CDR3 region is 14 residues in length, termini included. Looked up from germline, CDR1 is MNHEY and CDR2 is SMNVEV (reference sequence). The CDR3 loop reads CASSSSWRGEKLFF.

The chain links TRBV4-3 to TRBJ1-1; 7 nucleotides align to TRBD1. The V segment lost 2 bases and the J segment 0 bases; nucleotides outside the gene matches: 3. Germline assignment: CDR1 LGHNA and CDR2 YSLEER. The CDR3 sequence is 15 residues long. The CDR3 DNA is TGCGCCAGCAGCCAAATGACAGGGTTGAACACTGAAGCTTTCTTT. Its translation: CASSQMTGLNTEAFF.

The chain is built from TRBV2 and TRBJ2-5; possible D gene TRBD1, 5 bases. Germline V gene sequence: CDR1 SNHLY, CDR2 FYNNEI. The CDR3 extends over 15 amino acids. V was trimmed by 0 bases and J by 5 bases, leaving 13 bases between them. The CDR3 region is CASSEASKGRETQYF. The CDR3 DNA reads TGTGCCAGCAGTGAAGCCTCGAAGGGGCGGGAGACCCAGTACTTC.

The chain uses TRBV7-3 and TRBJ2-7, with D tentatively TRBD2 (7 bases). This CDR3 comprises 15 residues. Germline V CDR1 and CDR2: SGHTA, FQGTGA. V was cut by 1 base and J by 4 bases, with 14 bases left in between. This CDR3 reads CASSLRGGAGYEQYF. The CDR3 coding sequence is TGTGCCAGCAGCTTAAGAGGGGGGGCGGGTTACGAGCAGTACTTC.

Here the CDR3 reads CASRHDRNQPQHF. The CDR3 DNA reads TGTGCCAGCAGACATGACAGGAATCAGCCCCAGCATTTT. The J gene is TRBJ1-5, the V gene TRBV6-5; possibly TRBD1 for D (6 bases). This CDR3 has 13 amino acids. V gave up 6 bases and J gave up 4 bases, with 10 bases separating them. The V gene's germline CDR1 is MNHEY and CDR2 SVGAGI.

CDR3 bases: TGTGCCAGCAGGCTATTCTCTGGAAACACCATATATTTT. It codes for CASRLFSGNTIYF. This rearrangement joins TRBV6-5 to TRBJ1-3; D ambiguous. Trimming took 6 bases from V and 0 from J, leaving 6 bases between them. Germline CDR1 and CDR2: MNHEY and SVGAGI. The CDR3 totals 13 residues.

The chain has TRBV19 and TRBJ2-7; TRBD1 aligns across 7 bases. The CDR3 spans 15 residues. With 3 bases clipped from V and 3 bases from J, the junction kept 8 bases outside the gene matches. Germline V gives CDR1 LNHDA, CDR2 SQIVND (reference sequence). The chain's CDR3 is CASSIPGGSGYEQYF. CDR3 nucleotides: TGTGCCAGTAGTATTCCAGGGGGATCTGGCTACGAGCAGTACTTC.

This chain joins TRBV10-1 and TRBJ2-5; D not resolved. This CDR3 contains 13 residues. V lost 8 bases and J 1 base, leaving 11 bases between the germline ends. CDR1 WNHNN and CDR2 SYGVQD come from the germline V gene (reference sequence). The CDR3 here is CASLRWSQETQYF. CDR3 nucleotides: TGCGCCAGCCTAAGATGGTCCCAAGAGACCCAGTACTTC.

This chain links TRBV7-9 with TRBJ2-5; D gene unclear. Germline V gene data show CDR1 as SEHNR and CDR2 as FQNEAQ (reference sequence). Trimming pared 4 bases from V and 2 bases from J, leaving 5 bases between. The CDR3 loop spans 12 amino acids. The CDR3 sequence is CASSYLQETQYF. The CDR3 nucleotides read TGTGCCAGCAGCTATTTACAAGAGACCCAGTACTTC.

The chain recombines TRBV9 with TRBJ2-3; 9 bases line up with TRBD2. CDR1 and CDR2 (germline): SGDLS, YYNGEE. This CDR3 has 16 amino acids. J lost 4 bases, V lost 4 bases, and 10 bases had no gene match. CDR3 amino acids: CASSPRGGGAADTQYF. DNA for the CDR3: TGTGCCAGCAGCCCCCGGGGCGGGGGGGCCGCAGATACGCAGTATTTT. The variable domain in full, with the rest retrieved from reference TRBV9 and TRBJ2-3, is DSGVTQTPKHLITATGQRVTLRCSPRSGDLSVYWYQQSLDQGLQFLIQYYNGEERAKGNILERFSAQQFPDLHSELNLSSLELGDSALYFCASSPRGGGAADTQYFGPGTRLTVL.

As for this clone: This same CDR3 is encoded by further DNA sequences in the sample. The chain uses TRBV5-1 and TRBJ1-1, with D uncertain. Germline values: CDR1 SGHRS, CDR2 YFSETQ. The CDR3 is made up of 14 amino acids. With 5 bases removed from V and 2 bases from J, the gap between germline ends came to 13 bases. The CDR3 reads CASSSGQGNTEAFF. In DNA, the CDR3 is TGCGCCAGCAGTAGCGGGCAAGGAAACACTGAAGCTTTCTTT.

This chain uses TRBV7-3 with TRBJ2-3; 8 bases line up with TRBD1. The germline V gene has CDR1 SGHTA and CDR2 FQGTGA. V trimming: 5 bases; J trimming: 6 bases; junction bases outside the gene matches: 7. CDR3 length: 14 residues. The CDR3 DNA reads TGTGCCAGCAGCCTGGCAGGGGGCGCGGATACGCAGTATTTT. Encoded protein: CASSLAGGADTQYF.

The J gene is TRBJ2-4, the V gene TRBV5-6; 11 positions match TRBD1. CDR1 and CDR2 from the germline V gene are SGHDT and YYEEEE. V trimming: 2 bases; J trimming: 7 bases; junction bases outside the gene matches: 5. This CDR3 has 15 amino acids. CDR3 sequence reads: CASSFVGTGGNIQYF. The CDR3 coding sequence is TGTGCCAGCAGCTTCGTCGGGACAGGGGGGAACATTCAGTACTTC. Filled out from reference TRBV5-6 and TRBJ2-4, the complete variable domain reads DAGVTQSPTHLIKTRGQQVTLRCSPKSGHDTVSWYQQALGQGPQFIFQYYEEEERQRGNFPDRFSGHQFPNYSSELNVNALLLGDSALYLCASSFVGTGGNIQYFGAGTRLSVL.

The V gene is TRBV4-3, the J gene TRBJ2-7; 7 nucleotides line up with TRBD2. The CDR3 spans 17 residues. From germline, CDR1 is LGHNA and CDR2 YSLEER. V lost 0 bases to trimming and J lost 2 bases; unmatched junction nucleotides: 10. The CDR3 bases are TGCGCCAGCAGCCAAGATCGGGGGACTACAATTACCTACGAGCAGTACTTC. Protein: CASSQDRGTTITYEQYF.

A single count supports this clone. The CDR3 loop is CAIRLDKNTEAFF. The CDR3 nucleotides read TGTGCCATCAGACTCGACAAGAACACTGAAGCTTTCTTT. The chain carries TRBV10-3 and TRBJ1-1; D not certain. The V gene's germline CDR1 is ENHRY and CDR2 SYGVKD. The V and J ends lost 6 bases and 1 base respectively, with 9 bases between them. The CDR3 totals 13 residues.

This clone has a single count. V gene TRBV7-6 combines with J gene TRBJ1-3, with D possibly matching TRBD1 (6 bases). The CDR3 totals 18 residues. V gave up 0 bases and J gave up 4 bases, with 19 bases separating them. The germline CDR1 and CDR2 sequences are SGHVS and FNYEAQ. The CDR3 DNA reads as TGTGCCAGCAGCTTAGCCCTCGGGGGGGGCGATCAGGGAAACACCATATATTTT. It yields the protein CASSLALGGGDQGNTIYF.

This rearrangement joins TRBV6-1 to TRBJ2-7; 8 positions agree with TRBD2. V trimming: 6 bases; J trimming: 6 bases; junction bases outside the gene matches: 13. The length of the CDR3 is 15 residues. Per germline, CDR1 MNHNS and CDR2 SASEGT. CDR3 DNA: TGTGCCAGCAGACCGGGACTAGGGGAGGCGCTCGAGCAGTACTTC. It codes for CASRPGLGEALEQYF.

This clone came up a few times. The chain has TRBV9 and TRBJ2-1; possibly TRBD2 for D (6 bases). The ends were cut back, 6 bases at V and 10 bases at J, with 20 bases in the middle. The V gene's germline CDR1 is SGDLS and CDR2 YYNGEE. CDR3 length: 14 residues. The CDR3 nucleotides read TGTGCCAGCACTAGGACTACACCGGCGGACGAGCAGTTCTTC. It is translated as CASTRTTPADEQFF.